A single sample gave rise to the 21 T cell receptor beta chains below, sequenced in a study of beta chain features in type 1 diabetes. Every isolated RNA sample was fully reverse transcribed, so sequencing captured expressed TCRB transcripts. The table came from immunoSEQ multiplex PCR; TCRdb's copy has only in-frame clones and leaves some out. The sample has under 250,000 clones; roughly 13% are singletons. The sequenced sample consisted of naive CD4+ T cells from blood. The receptors originated from a woman aged 40-49 years in good health.

The CDR3 protein is CASSLRGLPNEKLFF. In DNA form, the CDR3 reads TGTGCCAGCAGCCTAAGGGGGTTGCCTAATGAAAAACTGTTTTTT. The chain is built from TRBV14 and TRBJ1-4; maybe TRBD1 (6 bases). V gave up 4 bases and J gave up 3 bases, with 12 bases separating them. The CDR3 sequence is 15 residues long. Germline CDR1 reads SGHDN; CDR2 reads FVKESK. Full variable domain (outside the CDR3, taken from reference TRBV14 and TRBJ1-4): EAGVTQFPSHSVIEKGQTVTLRCDPISGHDNLYWYRRVMGKEIKFLLHFVKESKQDESGMPNNRFLAERTGGTYSTLKVQPAELEDSGVYFCASSLRGLPNEKLFFGSGTQLSVL.

The rearrangement uses TRBV7-9 and TRBJ1-6; D remains ambiguous. Trimming took 7 bases from V and 3 from J, leaving 10 bases between them. This CDR3 region has 14 residues. Looked up from germline, CDR1 is SEHNR and CDR2 is FQNEAQ (reference sequence). CDR3 loop: CASTRANYNSPLHF. The CDR3 region has the DNA TGTGCCAGCACCCGAGCGAACTATAATTCACCCCTCCACTTT.

Concerning this clone itself: The same CDR3 is also encoded by other DNA sequences in this sample. This chain connects TRBV7-2 to TRBJ1-5, with D hard to call. V shed 1 base and J shed 3 bases, with 7 bases lying between them. CDR1 is SGHTA and CDR2 is FQGNSA in the germline V gene. The CDR3 has 14 residues. CDR3 protein: CASSLGGFNQPQHF. CDR3 nucleotide sequence: TGTGCCAGCAGCTTAGGAGGGTTCAATCAGCCCCAGCATTTT.

This clone was observed a handful of times. The chain is built from TRBV14 and TRBJ2-2, with 9 nucleotides matching TRBD1. V dropped 4 bases and J dropped 4; count of bases not matched to a gene: 7. The CDR3 contains 16 residues. The germline V gene has CDR1 SGHDN and CDR2 FVKESK. The CDR3 bases are TGTGCCAGCAGCCGGACAGGGGACTTGGGCACCGGGGAGCTGTTTTTT. Its protein product is CASSRTGDLGTGELFF.

The chain has TRBV9 and TRBJ2-7; D is perhaps TRBD2 (6 bases). The germline gives CDR1 SGDLS, CDR2 YYNGEE. The CDR3 length is 15 residues. V was clipped by 0 bases and J by 2 bases, with 12 bases between them. CDR3 protein: CASSVDLRGPYEQYF. The CDR3 DNA sequence: TGTGCCAGCAGCGTAGATTTGCGGGGCCCCTACGAGCAGTACTTC.

This chain links TRBV5-4 with TRBJ2-5, with TRBD2 matching over 12 bases. The V and J ends lost 0 bases and 2 bases, in that order; junction bases with no gene match: 8. The germline V gene has CDR1 SGHNT and CDR2 YYREEE (reference sequence). The CDR3 runs to 18 residues. The chain's CDR3 is CASSLAASGGATQETQYF. The CDR3 region has the DNA TGTGCCAGCAGCTTGGCGGCTAGCGGGGGGGCGACTCAAGAGACCCAGTACTTC.

This clone has only a few counts. The J gene is TRBJ2-5, the V gene TRBV18; D is ambiguous. This CDR3 contains 13 residues. V was cut by 3 bases and J by 4 bases, with 9 bases left in between. Germline CDR1 KGHSH, CDR2 LQKENI. Here the CDR3 reads CASSPDQRETQYF. CDR3 coding DNA: TGTGCCAGCTCACCGGATCAGCGAGAGACCCAGTACTTC.

In this sample, this clone turned up many times. The V call is TRBV6-4, the J call TRBJ2-5; no clear D. This CDR3 region has 11 residues. Germline lookup yields CDR1 MRHNA and CDR2 SNTAGT. Trimming cost V 11 bases and J 7 bases, with 14 bases left between them. CDR3 in amino acids: CAGVSVGTQYF. The CDR3, as DNA: TGTGCCGGAGTGTCGGTCGGGACCCAGTACTTC.

In this sample, this clone turned up a few times. The chain has TRBV5-4 and TRBJ1-6, with D possibly TRBD1 on 5 matching bases. CDR1 SGHNT and CDR2 YYREEE come from the germline V gene (reference sequence). With 2 bases removed from V and 10 bases from J, the gap between germline ends came to 13 bases. This CDR3 is built from 14 residues. The CDR3, as DNA: TGTGCCAGCAGCTTCAGGGTAGAAGGGTCACCCCTCCACTTT. Translating gives CASSFRVEGSPLHF.

This chain links TRBV5-1 with TRBJ2-3; TRBD2 matches at 9 bases. With V trimmed by 2 bases and J by 3 bases, 4 bases remained unmatched. Germline V gene lookup returns CDR1 SGHRS and CDR2 YFSETQ. CDR3 length: 15 amino acids. In nucleotides, the CDR3 is TGCGCCAGCAGCTTTATTAGCGGGGGAACAGATACGCAGTATTTT. This encodes CASSFISGGTDTQYF. The full variable domain, in which reference TRBV5-1 and TRBJ2-3 provide the parts outside the CDR3, is KAGVTQTPRYLIKTRGQQVTLSCSPISGHRSVSWYQQTPGQGLQFLFEYFSETQRNKGNFPGRFSGRQFSNSRSEMNVSTLELGDSALYLCASSFISGGTDTQYFGPGTRLTVL.

V and J are TRBV5-1 and TRBJ2-5; tentatively, D is TRBD1 (7 bases). The CDR3 spans 14 residues. Germline CDR1 is SGHRS and CDR2 is YFSETQ. V was cut by 4 bases and J by 5 bases, with 15 bases left in between. CDR3 loop: CASSTEGAGETQYF. The CDR3 DNA is TGCGCCAGCAGCACCGAGGGGGCGGGGGAGACCCAGTACTTC.

This rearrangement joins TRBV7-9 to TRBJ2-2; the match to TRBD1 covers 8 bases. Trimming at V came to 1 base and at J to 6 bases, leaving 7 bases not matched to a gene. The CDR3 sequence is 16 residues long. Germline assignment: CDR1 SEHNR and CDR2 FQNEAQ (reference sequence). In nucleotides, the CDR3 is TGTGCCAGCAGCTTAGTTGGACAGGGAGTTTCCGGGGAGCTGTTTTTT. Protein: CASSLVGQGVSGELFF.

This clone was seen a few times. The chain couples TRBV6-5 to TRBJ1-3, with D possibly matching TRBD1 (5 bases). The germline CDR1 and CDR2 sequences are MNHEY and SVGAGI. V was shortened by 0 bases and J by 1 base, with 10 bases between the two germline ends. The CDR3 has 16 residues. The CDR3 DNA follows: TGTGCCAGCAGTTACTCCATAGGGGCTTCTGGAAACACCATATATTTT. It encodes CASSYSIGASGNTIYF.

The J gene is TRBJ2-4, the V gene TRBV5-8, with D possibly TRBD1 on 6 matching bases. Germline-derived CDR1 and CDR2 are SGHTS and YDEGEE. The CDR3 contains 15 residues. Trimming took off 6 bases at V and 6 bases at J, with 19 bases between the two ends. DNA of the CDR3: TGTGCCAGCACTTATCAGGGGACGACGCCAAACATTCAGTACTTC. This encodes CASTYQGTTPNIQYF.

This clone was observed a handful of times. This rearrangement joins TRBV6-5 to TRBJ1-4; D remains ambiguous. Germline V lookup: CDR1 MNHEY, CDR2 SVGAGI. CDR3 length equals 14 residues. Trimming cost V 1 base and J 7 bases, with 10 bases left between them. The CDR3 spells CASSYFGLGEKLFF. The CDR3 DNA follows: TGTGCCAGCAGTTACTTCGGCCTAGGTGAAAAACTGTTTTTT.

The genes are TRBV6-4 and TRBJ2-5, with 7 bases aligning to TRBD1. The closer fit of TRBJ2-7 to the DNA end suggests the J call may be wrong. The CDR3 covers 14 residues. CDR1 and CDR2 (germline): MRHNA, SNTAGT. The CDR3 here is CASSVETGMGEQYF. CDR3 coding DNA: TGTGCCAGCAGTGTCGAGACAGGGATGGGCGAGCAGTACTTC.

In this sample, this clone turned up a few times. The rearrangement links TRBV7-9 to TRBJ2-5, with 9 bases fitting TRBD1. This CDR3 is 14 amino acids long. After removal of 4 bases from V and 4 bases from J, the junction contained 4 bases not matched to a gene. Germline loops: CDR1 SEHNR, CDR2 FQNEAQ (reference sequence). CDR3 amino acids: CASSSTGGAETQYF. As DNA, the CDR3 is TGTGCCAGCAGCTCCACAGGGGGCGCAGAGACCCAGTACTTC.

The rearrangement links TRBV2 to TRBJ1-1, with D possibly being TRBD1 (5 bases). Germline V gene data show CDR1 as SNHLY and CDR2 as FYNNEI. Trimming removed 7 bases from V and 5 bases from J, with 14 bases in between. The CDR3 is 13 amino acids. The DNA of the CDR3 is TGTGCCAGCACCGAAAGGGGTGATACTGAAGCTTTCTTT. It specifies CASTERGDTEAFF. Using reference TRBV2 and TRBJ1-1 for the parts outside the CDR3, the full variable domain is EPEVTQTPSHQVTQMGQEVILRCVPISNHLYFYWYRQILGQKVEFLVSFYNNEISEKSEIFDDQFSVERPDGSNFTLKIRSTKLEDSAMYFCASTERGDTEAFFGQGTRLTVV.

This clone was counted between two and nine times. The rearrangement joins TRBV19 to TRBJ1-1; D is unclear. From germline, CDR1 is LNHDA and CDR2 SQIVND (reference sequence). CDR3 length: 13 amino acids. V was trimmed by 3 bases and J by 3 bases, leaving 8 bases between them. The CDR3 coding sequence is TGTGCCAGTAGTATCCTCGGGGACACTGAAGCTTTCTTT. It is translated as CASSILGDTEAFF.

Only a few counts were recorded for this clone. J is TRBJ1-1 and V is TRBV6-6, with D possibly being TRBD1 (6 bases). This CDR3 has 13 amino acids. CDR1 and CDR2 from the germline V gene are MNHNY and SVGAGI (reference sequence). Trimming cost V 6 bases and J 3 bases, with 11 bases left between them. This CDR3 is CASSMGHHTEAFF. The CDR3 DNA reads as TGTGCCAGCAGCATGGGACACCACACTGAAGCTTTCTTT.

This clone was detected only a few times. V gene TRBV19 combines with J gene TRBJ1-2, with 9 bases matching TRBD1. The ends lost 7 bases at V and 8 bases at J; junction bases unmatched: 11. Germline CDR1 and CDR2: LNHDA and SQIVND (reference sequence). This CDR3 comprises 14 residues. The CDR3: CASKTGQGVRGYTF. The CDR3 bases are TGTGCCAGTAAAACGGGACAGGGAGTAAGGGGCTACACCTTC.